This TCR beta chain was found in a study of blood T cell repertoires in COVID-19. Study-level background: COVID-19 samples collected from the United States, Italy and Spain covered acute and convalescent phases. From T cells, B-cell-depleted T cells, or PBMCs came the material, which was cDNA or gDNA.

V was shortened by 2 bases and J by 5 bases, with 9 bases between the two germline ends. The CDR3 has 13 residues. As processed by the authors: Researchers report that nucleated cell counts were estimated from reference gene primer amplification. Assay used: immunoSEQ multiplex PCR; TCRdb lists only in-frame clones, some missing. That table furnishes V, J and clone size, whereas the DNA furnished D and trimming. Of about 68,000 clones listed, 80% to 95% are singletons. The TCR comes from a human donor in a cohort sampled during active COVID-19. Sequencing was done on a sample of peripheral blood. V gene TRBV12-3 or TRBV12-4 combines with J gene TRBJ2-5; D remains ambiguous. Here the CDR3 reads CASSLQNGETQYF. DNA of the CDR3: TGTGCCAGCAGTTTACAGAACGGGGAGACCCAGTACTTC.